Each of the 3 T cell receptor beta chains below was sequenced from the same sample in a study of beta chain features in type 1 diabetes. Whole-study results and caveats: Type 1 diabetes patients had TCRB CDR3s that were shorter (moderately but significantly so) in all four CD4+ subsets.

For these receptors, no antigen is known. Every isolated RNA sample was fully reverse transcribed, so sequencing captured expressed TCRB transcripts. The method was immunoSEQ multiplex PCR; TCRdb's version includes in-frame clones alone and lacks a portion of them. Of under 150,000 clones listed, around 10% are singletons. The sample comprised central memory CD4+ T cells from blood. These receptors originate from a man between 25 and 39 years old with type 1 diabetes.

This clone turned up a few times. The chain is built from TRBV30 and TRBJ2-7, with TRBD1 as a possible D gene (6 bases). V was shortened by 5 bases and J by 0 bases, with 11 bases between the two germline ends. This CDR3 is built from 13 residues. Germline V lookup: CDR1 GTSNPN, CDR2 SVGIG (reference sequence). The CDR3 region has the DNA TGTGCCTGGCAGGGGAAAAGCTCCTACGAGCAGTACTTC. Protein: CAWQGKSSYEQYF.

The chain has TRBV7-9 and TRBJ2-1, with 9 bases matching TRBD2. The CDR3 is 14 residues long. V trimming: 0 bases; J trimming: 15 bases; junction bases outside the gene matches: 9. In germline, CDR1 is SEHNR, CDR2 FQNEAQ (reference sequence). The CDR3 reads CASSLATSGYNWFF. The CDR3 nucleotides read TGTGCCAGCAGCTTAGCGACTAGCGGCTACAACTGGTTCTTC.

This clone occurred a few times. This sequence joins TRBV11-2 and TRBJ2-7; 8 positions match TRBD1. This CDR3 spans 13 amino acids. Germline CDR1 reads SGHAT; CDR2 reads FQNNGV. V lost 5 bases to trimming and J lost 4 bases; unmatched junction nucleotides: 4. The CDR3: CASSRDRRYEQYF. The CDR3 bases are TGTGCCAGCAGCAGGGACAGGAGATACGAGCAGTACTTC.